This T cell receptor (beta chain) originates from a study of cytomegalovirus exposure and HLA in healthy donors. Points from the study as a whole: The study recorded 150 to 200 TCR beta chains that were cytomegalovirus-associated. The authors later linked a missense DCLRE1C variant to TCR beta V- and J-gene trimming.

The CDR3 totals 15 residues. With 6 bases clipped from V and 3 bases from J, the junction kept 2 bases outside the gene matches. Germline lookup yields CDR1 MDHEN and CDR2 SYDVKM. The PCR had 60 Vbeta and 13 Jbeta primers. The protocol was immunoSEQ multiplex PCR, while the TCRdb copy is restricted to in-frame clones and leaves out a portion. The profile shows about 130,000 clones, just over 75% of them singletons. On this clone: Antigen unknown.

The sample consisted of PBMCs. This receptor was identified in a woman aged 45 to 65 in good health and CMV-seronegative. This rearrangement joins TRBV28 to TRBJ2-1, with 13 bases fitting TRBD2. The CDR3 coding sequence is TGTGCCAGCAGGGGGACTAGCGGGATCTACAATGAGCAGTTCTTC. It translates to CASRGTSGIYNEQFF.